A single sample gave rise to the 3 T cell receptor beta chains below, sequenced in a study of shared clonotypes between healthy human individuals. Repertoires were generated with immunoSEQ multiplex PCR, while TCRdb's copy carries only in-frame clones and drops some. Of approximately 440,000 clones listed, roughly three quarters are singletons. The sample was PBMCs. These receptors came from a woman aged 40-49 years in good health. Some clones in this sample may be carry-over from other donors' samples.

CDR3: CASSPTVPSYNEQFF. The DNA for the CDR3 is TGCGCCAGCAGTCCGACAGTTCCCTCCTACAATGAGCAGTTCTTC. This rearrangement joins TRBV5-1 to TRBJ2-1; the D gene is possibly TRBD1 (5 bases). The CDR3 extends over 15 amino acids. V lost 5 bases to trimming and J lost 0 bases, with 12 bases between them. Germline CDR1 reads SGHRS; CDR2 reads YFSETQ.

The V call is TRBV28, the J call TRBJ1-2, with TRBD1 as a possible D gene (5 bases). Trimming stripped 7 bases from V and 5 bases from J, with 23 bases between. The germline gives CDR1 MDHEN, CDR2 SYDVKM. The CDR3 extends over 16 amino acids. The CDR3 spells CASTTTAGGEAYGYTF. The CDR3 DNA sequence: TGTGCCAGCACCACTACGGCGGGGGGGGAAGCATATGGCTACACCTTC.

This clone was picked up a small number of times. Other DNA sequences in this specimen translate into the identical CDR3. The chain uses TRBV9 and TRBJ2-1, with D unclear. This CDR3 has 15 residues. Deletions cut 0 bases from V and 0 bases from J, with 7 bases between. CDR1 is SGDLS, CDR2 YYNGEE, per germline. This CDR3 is CASSVEWDSYNEQFF. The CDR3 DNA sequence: TGTGCCAGCAGCGTAGAATGGGACTCCTACAATGAGCAGTTCTTC.